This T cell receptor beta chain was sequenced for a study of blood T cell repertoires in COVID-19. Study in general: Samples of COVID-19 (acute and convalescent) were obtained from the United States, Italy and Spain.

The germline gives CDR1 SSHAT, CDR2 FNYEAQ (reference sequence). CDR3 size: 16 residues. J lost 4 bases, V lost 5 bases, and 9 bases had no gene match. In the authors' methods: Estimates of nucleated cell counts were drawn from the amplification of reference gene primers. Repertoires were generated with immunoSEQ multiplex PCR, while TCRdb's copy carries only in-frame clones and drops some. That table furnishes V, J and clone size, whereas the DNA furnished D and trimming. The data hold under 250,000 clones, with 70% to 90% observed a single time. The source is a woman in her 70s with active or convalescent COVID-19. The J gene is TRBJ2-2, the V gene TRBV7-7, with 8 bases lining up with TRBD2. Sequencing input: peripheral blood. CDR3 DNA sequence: TGTGCCAGCAGCCGAAATGCGGGGGGCGGCACCGGGGAGCTGTTTTTT. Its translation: CASSRNAGGGTGELFF.